The present entry profiles one TCR beta chain with its context. In the authors' workflow: The authors estimated nucleated cell counts from reference gene primer amplification. Generated by immunoSEQ multiplex PCR, the TCRdb table keeps only in-frame clones and is missing some. V, J and clone size were drawn from that table, and D and trimming were deduced from the DNA. Of hundreds of thousands of clones listed, about 89% were seen once; the top ten hold about 3%. The data were obtained in a study of blood T cell repertoires in COVID-19. This CDR3 is built from 14 residues. V was trimmed by 0 bases and J by 1 base, leaving 7 bases between them. From germline, CDR1 is SGDLS and CDR2 YYNGEE.

The J gene is TRBJ1-1, the V gene TRBV9; D remains ambiguous. Sequencing was performed on peripheral blood. The origin of this receptor is a woman between 25 and 40 years old with COVID-19, enrolled during active disease. The CDR3 spells CASSVVAGNTEAFF. CDR3 coding DNA: TGTGCCAGCAGCGTAGTAGCGGGGAACACTGAAGCTTTCTTT.